This passage covers 27 T cell receptor beta chains from one sample sequenced in a study of metastatic and nonmetastatic thyroid tumors. MiXCR was used by TCRdb to re-call the PCR reads. The sample lists about 25,000 clones, around 20% seen once, with approximately 25% in the top ten. Patients had received no treatment of any kind before thyroid surgery. Source material: blood. These receptors were collected from a male donor with papillary thyroid cancer or a benign thyroid nodule (not recorded which). Some clones in this sample may be carry-over from other donors' samples.

This clone is termed medium-sized (0.01 to 0.1%). The chain joins TRBV27 to TRBJ2-2; no definite D call. Trimming took off 2 bases at V and 5 bases at J, with 3 bases between the two ends. Germline CDR1 reads MNHEY; CDR2 reads SMNVEV (reference sequence). The CDR3 has 12 residues. The CDR3 bases are TGTGCCAGCAGTTTACAGACCGGGGAGCTGTTTTTT. This sequence encodes CASSLQTGELFF.

V and J are TRBV4-2 and TRBJ2-3; 9 bases map to TRBD2. The junction had 5 bases not matched to a gene; V was cut back by 0 bases and J by 4 bases. CDR1 is LGHNA and CDR2 is YNFKEQ in the germline V gene. The CDR3 covers 16 residues. The DNA of the CDR3 is TGTGCCAGCAGCCAAGAAGGAGCGGGGGGTGCAGATACGCAGTATTTT. Protein product: CASSQEGAGGADTQYF.

This clone was counted ten times or more. This chain joins TRBV9 and TRBJ1-3; D is perhaps TRBD1 (6 bases). Trimming left V 4 bases short and J 8 bases short, with 16 bases between. Germline lookup yields CDR1 SGDLS and CDR2 YYNGEE. The CDR3 loop spans 14 amino acids. As DNA, the CDR3 is TGTGCCAGCAGCCCAGGGAACAGGGTTGACACCATATATTTT. Its protein is CASSPGNRVDTIYF. Based on the CDR3 plus reference TRBV9 and TRBJ1-3, the full variable domain is DSGVTQTPKHLITATGQRVTLRCSPRSGDLSVYWYQQSLDQGLQFLIQYYNGEERAKGNILERFSAQQFPDLHSELNLSSLELGDSALYFCASSPGNRVDTIYFGEGSWLTVV.

This clone came up many times. V and J are TRBV5-4 and TRBJ1-3, with D uncertain. This CDR3 has 13 residues. Germline values: CDR1 SGHNT, CDR2 YYREEE (reference sequence). The V gene lost 3 bases and the J gene lost 0 bases, with 4 bases spanning the gap. CDR3: CASSSASGNTIYF. Here the CDR3 DNA reads TGTGCCAGCAGCTCAGCCTCTGGAAACACCATATATTTT.

This clone came up many times. The chain combines TRBV10-3 with TRBJ1-1, with TRBD1 as a possible D gene (6 bases). Germline values: CDR1 ENHRY, CDR2 SYGVKD. CDR3 length: 12 amino acids. V was cut by 4 bases and J by 10 bases, with 13 bases left in between. DNA of the CDR3: TGTGCCATCAGTGGGCCACAGGGCCGAGCTTTCTTT. It codes for CAISGPQGRAFF.

Many counts were recorded for this clone. This chain links TRBV5-1 with TRBJ2-2; D is tentatively TRBD1 or TRBD2 (6 bases each). Germline V CDR1 and CDR2: SGHRS, YFSETQ. This CDR3 is 17 amino acids long. The V gene lost 4 bases and the J gene lost 3 bases, with 19 bases spanning the gap. CDR3 amino acids: CASSRPPKGGHTGELFF. The DNA of the CDR3 is TGCGCCAGCAGCCGACCCCCAAAGGGGGGCCACACCGGGGAGCTGTTTTTT.

This clone was found many times. The chain carries TRBV3-1 and TRBJ1-1; 7 bases match TRBD1. This CDR3 is built from 13 residues. The V gene's germline CDR1 is LGHDT and CDR2 YNNKEL (reference sequence). V lost 4 bases to trimming and J lost 4 bases; unmatched junction nucleotides: 3. CDR3 sequence reads: CASSRRQGTEAFF. CDR3 nucleotide sequence: TGTGCCAGCAGCCGTCGACAGGGCACTGAAGCTTTCTTT.

Concerning this clone itself: This CDR3 is missing its conserved last phenylalanine or tryptophan, likely due to a read error. This chain connects TRBV10-3 to TRBJ2-7; perhaps TRBD2 as D (5 bases). CDR3 length: 13 residues. Deletions cut 6 bases from V and 2 bases from J, with 11 bases between. Germline CDR1 reads ENHRY; CDR2 reads SYGVKD. CDR3 sequence reads: CAISLTTAYEQYC. CDR3 nucleotide sequence: TGTGCCATCAGCTTGACTACGGCCTACGAGCAGTACTGC.

The sample holds many counts of this clone. The chain couples TRBV4-1 to TRBJ1-2; a possible D gene is TRBD1 (5 bases). The V and J ends lost 4 bases and 8 bases respectively, with 26 bases between them. Germline V gene lookup returns CDR1 MGHRA and CDR2 YSYEKL. The CDR3 spans 17 residues. The CDR3 DNA reads TGCGCCAGCAGCCCCTTGCCTTACCGGACCCGAGGGGTCGGCTACACCTTC. Translated, it gives CASSPLPYRTRGVGYTF.

V gene TRBV18 combines with J gene TRBJ2-7, with no clear D. Germline V gene sequence: CDR1 KGHSH, CDR2 LQKENI. CDR3 size: 14 residues. V lost 2 bases and J lost 2, with 10 bases in between. CDR3 in DNA: TGTGCCAGCTCACCAGCGGCACAGACCTACGAGCAGTACTTC. Protein: CASSPAAQTYEQYF.

This clone showed up many times. The genes are TRBV12-3 or TRBV12-4 and TRBJ2-4; TRBD2 matches at 13 bases. The CDR3 is 18 amino acids. With V trimmed by 1 base and J by 0 bases, 3 bases remained unmatched. The CDR3 here is CASSLEGLAGLAKNIQYF. CDR3 DNA sequence: TGTGCCAGCAGTTTAGAGGGACTAGCGGGACTAGCCAAAAACATTCAGTACTTC.

This clone was detected ten times or more. The V call is TRBV20-1, the J call TRBJ2-7; 7 positions match TRBD2. V was clipped by 3 bases and J by 4 bases; unmatched bases: 12. There are 15 residues in the CDR3. The germline CDR1 and CDR2 sequences are DFQATT and SNEGSKA (reference sequence). The CDR3 spells CSARNPKAGKYEQYF. The CDR3 bases are TGCAGTGCTAGGAACCCAAAAGCGGGAAAGTACGAGCAGTACTTC.

Details on this clone: A much larger clone differs from this one at a single base, so this may be a read error. The CDR3 protein is CASSQDQELDQFF. CDR3 nucleotide sequence: TGCGCCAGCAGCCAAGATCAGGAGCTTGATCAGTTCTTC. The chain recombines TRBV4-1 with TRBJ2-1, with D unresolved. Between the trimmed V and J ends, which lost 0 bases and 13 bases, there was a span of 13 bases. Germline V gene data show CDR1 as MGHRA and CDR2 as YSYEKL. The CDR3 spans 13 residues.

This clone occurred many times. The gene calls are TRBV5-1 and TRBJ2-1; tentative D call: TRBD1 (5 bases). The CDR3 is made up of 13 amino acids. Germline-derived CDR1 and CDR2 are SGHRS and YFSETQ. Trimming shortened V by 4 bases and J by 6 bases, and 11 bases separated the two germline ends. The CDR3 nucleotides are TGCGCCAGCAGCATAGGGGCAATCAATGAGCAGTTCTTC. Residues: CASSIGAINEQFF.

This clone was seen only once. CDR3 sequence: CASSQTGIDYEQYF. The DNA for the CDR3 is TGTGCCAGCAGCCAGACAGGGATAGACTACGAGCAGTACTTC. This chain uses TRBV14 with TRBJ2-7; 7 nucleotides align to TRBD1. This CDR3 spans 14 amino acids. Germline V gene data show CDR1 as SGHDN and CDR2 as FVKESK. V dropped 3 bases and J dropped 3; count of bases not matched to a gene: 5.

The genes are TRBV6-5 and TRBJ2-2, with a weak D call TRBD2 (5 bases). Germline assignment: CDR1 MNHEY and CDR2 SVGAGI. This CDR3 has 15 amino acids. This chain's CDR3 is CGCSYSRESSGELFF. The CDR3, as DNA: TGTGGGTGCAGTTACTCGAGGGAGTCTTCCGGGGAGCTGTTTTTT.

Many counts were recorded for this clone. The chain uses TRBV29-1 and TRBJ1-2; D is uncertain. The ends were cut back, 6 bases at V and 8 bases at J, with 10 bases in the middle. Germline CDR1 and CDR2: SQVTM and ANQGSEA. This CDR3 contains 10 residues. The chain's CDR3 is CSVPQMGYTF. In nucleotides, the CDR3 is TGCAGCGTACCACAGATGGGCTACACCTTC.

This clone has ten or more counts. The V call is TRBV13, the J call TRBJ1-1; no definite D call. CDR3 length equals 16 residues. The germline V gene encodes CDR1 PRHDT and CDR2 FYEKMQ (reference sequence). Trimming pared 3 bases from V and 5 bases from J, leaving 19 bases between. As DNA, the CDR3 is TGTGCCAGCAGCTTGGCCCCACGTACCCTTAGGACTGAAGCTTTCTTT. Encoded protein: CASSLAPRTLRTEAFF.

Many counts were recorded for this clone. The chain has TRBV12-3 or TRBV12-4 and TRBJ2-7; 8 bases map to TRBD1. The ends lost 7 bases at V and 2 bases at J; junction bases unmatched: 7. CDR3 size: 14 residues. CDR3 nucleotides: TGTGCCAGCACCTTCGGGGACAGGACCTACGAGCAGTACTTC. This codes for CASTFGDRTYEQYF.

This clone was seen at least ten times. This chain joins TRBV30 and TRBJ1-6; D gene ambiguous. Germline loops: CDR1 GTSNPN, CDR2 SVGIG (reference sequence). V dropped 2 bases and J dropped 6 bases, with 2 bases sitting between them. This CDR3 has 11 residues. This chain's CDR3 is CAWSRNSPLHF. The DNA for the CDR3 is TGTGCCTGGAGTCGTAATTCACCCCTCCACTTT.

Details on this clone: The CDR3 carries no conserved terminal phenylalanine or tryptophan, so it likely arises from a read error. Because the CDR3's place on the DNA is in doubt, the DNA is left out and the CDR3 is given as listed by TCRdb. The rearrangement joins TRBV24-1 to TRBJ2-3; the table's D call, TRBD1, has no DNA check behind it. Germline loops: CDR1 KGHDR, CDR2 SFDVKD. The CDR3 is made up of 16 amino acids, end residues included. The CDR3 protein is CATSDWAGVTTDTQFV.

Within the sample, this clone is medium-sized. The J gene is TRBJ1-1, the V gene TRBV5-1, with 9 bases fitting TRBD1. Germline trimming cut 1 base from V and 1 base from J; bases unmatched to any gene: 8. This CDR3 is 17 amino acids long. Germline-derived CDR1 and CDR2 are SGHRS and YFSETQ. The CDR3: CASSLKGQGRKNTEAFF. In DNA, the CDR3 is TGCGCCAGCAGCTTGAAGGGACAGGGTAGGAAGAACACTGAAGCTTTCTTT.

This clone appeared many times. The rearrangement links TRBV5-1 to TRBJ1-2, with a tentative D call TRBD1 (5 bases). This CDR3 comprises 13 residues. Deletions cut 7 bases from V and 4 bases from J, with 14 bases between. Germline CDR1 reads SGHRS; CDR2 reads YFSETQ. The CDR3 here is CASGDTGTYGYTF. The CDR3 region has the DNA TGCGCCAGCGGAGACACAGGTACCTATGGCTACACCTTC.

This clone was seen repeatedly, ten times or more. The chain joins TRBV9 to TRBJ2-1; D not certain. V lost 2 bases, J lost 7 bases, and 10 bases lay in between. Per the germline V gene, CDR1 is SGDLS and CDR2 is YYNGEE. The CDR3 loop spans 13 amino acids. The CDR3 region has the DNA TGTGCCAGCAGCGTGAGTGCCACGAATGAGCAGTTCTTC. Its translation: CASSVSATNEQFF.

This clone has a count of ten or more. The chain joins TRBV6-1 to TRBJ1-5, with D uncertain. Germline values: CDR1 MNHNS, CDR2 SASEGT. The CDR3 length is 14 residues. Trimming removed 3 bases from V and 0 bases from J, with 6 bases in between. The CDR3 loop is CASSETDSNQPQHF. DNA of the CDR3: TGTGCCAGCAGTGAGACCGATAGCAATCAGCCCCAGCATTTT.

This clone was counted ten times or more. The chain recombines TRBV6-2 or TRBV6-3 with TRBJ2-7; D is perhaps TRBD2 (6 bases). This CDR3 spans 12 amino acids. Germline V gene data show CDR1 as MNHEY and CDR2 as SVGEGT. Trimming shortened V by 2 bases and J by 5 bases, and 7 bases separated the two germline ends. CDR3 DNA: TGTGCCAGCAGTTACGGAGGGAACGAGCAGTACTTC. This gives the protein CASSYGGNEQYF.

This clone came up a few times. This sequence may be a read error, since a much larger clone differs from it by one base. This sample includes further DNA sequences coding for the same CDR3. This chain uses TRBV25-1 with TRBJ1-4; D not certain. The CDR3 totals 11 residues. Germline values: CDR1 MGHDK, CDR2 SYGVNS. CDR3 nucleotide sequence: TGCGCCAGCAGAGATAATGAAAAACTGTTTTTT. Amino acid sequence: CASRDNEKLFF. Using reference TRBV25-1 and TRBJ1-4 for the parts outside the CDR3, the full variable domain is EADIYQTPRYLVIGTGKKITLECSQTMGHDKMYWYQQDPGMELHLIHYSYGVNSTEKGDLSSESTVSRIRTEHFPLTLESARPSHTSQYLCASRDNEKLFFGSGTQLSVL.